One and the same sample provided the 7 T cell receptor beta chains below, sequenced in a study of neurological immune-mediated disorders. TCRdb recomputed calls from the 5' RACE reads with MiXCR, one row per CDR3 protein. This repertoire shows about 62,000 distinct CDR3 sequences, around 4.8% found once; its top ten account for approximately 3.5%. Sequenced material: PBMCs. The source is a woman aged 50 to 65 with multiple sclerosis.

The table lists this clonotype with many counts. The CDR3 spells CSAGRLRQPQHF. CDR3 nucleotides: TGCAGTGCCGGACGTCTGCGTCAGCCCCAGCATTTT. The chain joins TRBV20-1 to TRBJ1-5; D is ambiguous. V lost 6 bases and J lost 6, with 12 bases in between. Germline V lookup: CDR1 DFQATT, CDR2 SNEGSKA (reference sequence). This CDR3 is built from 12 residues.

Many counts were recorded for this clonotype. This chain uses TRBV5-1 with TRBJ2-1; D is uncertain. The V and J ends lost 0 bases and 3 bases respectively, with 7 bases between them. The CDR3 totals 14 residues. Looked up from germline, CDR1 is SGHRS and CDR2 is YFSETQ. CDR3 in DNA: TGCGCCAGCAGCTTGGAGGGTATCTACAATGAGCAGTTCTTC. Amino acid sequence: CASSLEGIYNEQFF.

This clonotype was recorded at least ten times. The rearrangement joins TRBV11-3 to TRBJ2-4; possibly TRBD1 for D (5 bases). The CDR3 runs to 16 residues. The germline gives CDR1 SGHNT, CDR2 YENEEA. V lost 1 base and J 2 bases, leaving 12 bases between the germline ends. For the CDR3, the DNA is TGTGCCAGCAGCTTAGGACAAGGGGTCCCCAAAAACATTCAGTACTTC. Its translation: CASSLGQGVPKNIQYF.

This clonotype was found many times. V gene TRBV3-1 combines with J gene TRBJ1-2, with D hard to call. This CDR3 contains 17 residues. The V end lost 1 base, the J end lost 2 bases, and 17 bases lay between the germline ends. Germline loops: CDR1 LGHDT, CDR2 YNNKEL (reference sequence). CDR3 in amino acids: CASSQGFSGRINYGYTF. CDR3 sequence (DNA): TGTGCCAGCAGCCAAGGTTTTTCGGGCAGAATAAACTATGGCTACACCTTC.

This clonotype was found many times. The chain couples TRBV15 to TRBJ2-2; D is uncertain. With 5 bases removed from V and 1 base from J, the gap between germline ends came to 14 bases. The germline gives CDR1 LNHNV, CDR2 YYDKDF (reference sequence). The CDR3 covers 16 residues. In DNA, the CDR3 is TGTGCCACCAGCGGCCTCCTTGACGTGAACACCGGGGAGCTGTTTTTT. This encodes CATSGLLDVNTGELFF.

Many counts were recorded for this clonotype. CDR3 DNA: TGTGCCAGCACTCCCCACGGGCAGGGGTATGCTTTCTTT. This encodes CASTPHGQGYAFF. The genes are TRBV12-3 or TRBV12-4 and TRBJ1-1; D might be TRBD1 (6 bases). This CDR3 is 13 amino acids long. The V end was cut by 7 bases, the J end by 11 bases, with 20 bases between.

V usage is TRBV20-1 and J usage is TRBJ1-1; D unclear. The CDR3 consists of 13 residues. Trimming removed 0 bases at V and 8 bases at J, with 13 bases between. Germline V lookup: CDR1 DFQATT, CDR2 SNEGSKA (reference sequence). CDR3 DNA: TGCAGTGCTAGAGATCCGGGTGTAGGCGAAGCTTTCTTT. The encoded protein is CSARDPGVGEAFF.